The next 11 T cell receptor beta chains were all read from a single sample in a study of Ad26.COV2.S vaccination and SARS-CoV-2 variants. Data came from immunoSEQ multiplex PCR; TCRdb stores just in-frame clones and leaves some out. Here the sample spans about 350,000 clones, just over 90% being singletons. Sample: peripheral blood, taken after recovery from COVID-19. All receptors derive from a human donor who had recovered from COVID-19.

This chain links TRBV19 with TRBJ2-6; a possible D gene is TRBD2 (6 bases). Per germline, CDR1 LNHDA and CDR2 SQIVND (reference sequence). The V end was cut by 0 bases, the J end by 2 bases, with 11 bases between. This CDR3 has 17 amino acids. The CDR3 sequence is CASSIDQWRAGANVLTF. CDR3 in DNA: TGTGCCAGTAGTATAGATCAATGGAGGGCTGGGGCCAACGTCCTGACTTTC.

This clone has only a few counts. The DNA for the CDR3 is TGTGCCAGCAGCGTAGACTTCTCTGGCTACACCTTC. This sequence encodes CASSVDFSGYTF. The V and J genes are TRBV9 and TRBJ1-2, with no clear D. The V end was cut by 0 bases, the J end by 7 bases, with 7 bases between. The CDR3 is 12 amino acids. CDR1 and CDR2 (germline): SGDLS, YYNGEE.

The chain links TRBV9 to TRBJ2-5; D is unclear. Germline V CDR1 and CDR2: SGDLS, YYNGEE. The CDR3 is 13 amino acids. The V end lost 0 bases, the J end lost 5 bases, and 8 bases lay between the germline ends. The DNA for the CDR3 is TGTGCCAGCAGCGTAGATCGTTGGGAGACCCAGTACTTC. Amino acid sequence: CASSVDRWETQYF.

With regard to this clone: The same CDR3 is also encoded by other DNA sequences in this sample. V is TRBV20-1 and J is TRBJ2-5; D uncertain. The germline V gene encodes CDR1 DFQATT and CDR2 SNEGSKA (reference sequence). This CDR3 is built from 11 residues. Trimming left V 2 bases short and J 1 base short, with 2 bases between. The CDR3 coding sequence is TGCAGTGCTAGAAGCCAAGAGACCCAGTACTTC. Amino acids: CSARSQETQYF.

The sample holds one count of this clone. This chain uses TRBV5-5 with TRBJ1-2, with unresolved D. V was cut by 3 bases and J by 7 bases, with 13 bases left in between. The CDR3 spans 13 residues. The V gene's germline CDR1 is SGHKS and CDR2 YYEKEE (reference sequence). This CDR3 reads CASSSDLLGGYTF. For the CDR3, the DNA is TGTGCCAGCAGCTCCGACCTGTTGGGTGGCTACACCTTC. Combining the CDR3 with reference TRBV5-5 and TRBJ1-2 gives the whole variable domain DAGVTQSPTHLIKTRGQQVTLRCSPISGHKSVSWYQQVLGQGPQFIFQYYEKEERGRGNFPDRFSARQFPNYSSELNVNALLLGDSALYLCASSSDLLGGYTFGSGTRLTVV.

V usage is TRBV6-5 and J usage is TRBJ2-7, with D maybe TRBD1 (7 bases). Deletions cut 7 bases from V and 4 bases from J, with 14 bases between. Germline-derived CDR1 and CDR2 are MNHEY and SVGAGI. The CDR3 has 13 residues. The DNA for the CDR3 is TGTGCCAGCACGCGGGACAGTCGTTACGAGCAGTACTTC. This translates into CASTRDSRYEQYF.

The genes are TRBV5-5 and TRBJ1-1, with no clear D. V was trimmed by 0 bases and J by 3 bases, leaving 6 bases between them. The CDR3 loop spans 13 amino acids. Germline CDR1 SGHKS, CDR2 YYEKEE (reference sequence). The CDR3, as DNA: TGTGCCAGCAGCTTGGTTGATGACACTGAAGCTTTCTTT. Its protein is CASSLVDDTEAFF.

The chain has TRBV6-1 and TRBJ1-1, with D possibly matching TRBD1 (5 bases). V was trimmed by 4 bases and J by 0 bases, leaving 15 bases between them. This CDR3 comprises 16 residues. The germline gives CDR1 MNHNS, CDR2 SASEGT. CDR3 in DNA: TGTGCCAGCAGTGCCTACGACAGCCCTATGAACACTGAAGCTTTCTTT. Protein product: CASSAYDSPMNTEAFF.

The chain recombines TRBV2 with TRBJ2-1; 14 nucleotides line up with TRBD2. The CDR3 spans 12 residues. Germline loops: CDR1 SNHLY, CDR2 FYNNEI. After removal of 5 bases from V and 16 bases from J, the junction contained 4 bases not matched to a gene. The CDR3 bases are TGTGCCAGCAGTTTAGGACTAGCGGGGGGATTCTTC. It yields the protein CASSLGLAGGFF.

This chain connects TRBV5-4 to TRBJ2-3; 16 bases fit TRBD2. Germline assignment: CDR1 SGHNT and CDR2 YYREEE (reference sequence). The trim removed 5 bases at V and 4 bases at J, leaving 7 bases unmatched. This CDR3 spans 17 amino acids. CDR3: CASRPGLAGGQADTQYF. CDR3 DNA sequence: TGTGCCAGCAGGCCGGGACTAGCGGGGGGGCAGGCAGATACGCAGTATTTT. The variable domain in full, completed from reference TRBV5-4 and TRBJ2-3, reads ETGVTQSPTHLIKTRGQQVTLRCSSQSGHNTVSWYQQALGQGPQFIFQYYREEENGRGNFPPRFSGLQFPNYSSELNVNALELDDSALYLCASRPGLAGGQADTQYFGPGTRLTVL.

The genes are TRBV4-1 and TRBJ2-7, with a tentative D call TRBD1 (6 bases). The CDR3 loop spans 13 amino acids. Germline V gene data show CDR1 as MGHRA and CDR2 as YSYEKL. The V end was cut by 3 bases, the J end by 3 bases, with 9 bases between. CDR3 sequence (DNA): TGCGCCAGCAGCCAGCTCAGGGGCTACGAGCAGTACTTC. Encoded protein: CASSQLRGYEQYF.